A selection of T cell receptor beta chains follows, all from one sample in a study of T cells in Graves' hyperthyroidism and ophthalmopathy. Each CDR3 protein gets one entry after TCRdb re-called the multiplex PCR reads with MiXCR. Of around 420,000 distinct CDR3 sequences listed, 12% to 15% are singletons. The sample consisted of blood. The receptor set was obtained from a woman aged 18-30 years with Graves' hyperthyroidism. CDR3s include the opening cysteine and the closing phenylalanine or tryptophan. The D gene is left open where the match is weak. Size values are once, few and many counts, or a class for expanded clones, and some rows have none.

cdr3_nt: TGCGCCAGCAGCCCAGGACAGGCGGGCACTGAAGCTTTCTTT
cdr3_aa: CASSPGQAGTEAFF
clone_size: many
d_call: TRBD1
v_call: TRBV5-1
j_call: TRBJ1-1
cdr3_length: 14

cdr3_nt: TGTGCCACCAGCAGAGTGGTGGGAGCAACAGATACGCAGTATTTT
cdr3_aa: CATSRVVGATDTQYF
clone_size: few
d_call: .
v_call: TRBV15
j_call: TRBJ2-3
cdr3_length: 15

cdr3_nt: TGTGCCAGCAGTCAGGGGGTAGAGCCCCAGCATTTT
cdr3_aa: CASSQGVEPQHF
clone_size: many
d_call: TRBD1
v_call: TRBV6-2/TRBV6-3
j_call: TRBJ1-5
cdr3_length: 12

cdr3_nt: TGTGCCAGCAATCTTGACAGGGTCTATGGCTACACCTTC
cdr3_aa: CASNLDRVYGYTF
clone_size: .
d_call: TRBD1
v_call: TRBV6-1
j_call: TRBJ1-2
cdr3_length: 13

cdr3_nt: TGTGCCAGCAGTTTAGGGCCAGGTTCTGGAACGAGAGAAGCTTTCTTT
cdr3_aa: CASSLGPGSGTREAFF
clone_size: many
d_call: .
v_call: TRBV27
j_call: TRBJ1-1
cdr3_length: 16

cdr3_nt: TGTGCCAGCAACCCGACAGAGAACACTGAAGCTTTCTTT
cdr3_aa: CASNPTENTEAFF
clone_size: .
d_call: .
v_call: TRBV6-1
j_call: TRBJ1-1
cdr3_length: 13

cdr3_nt: TGCGCCAGCAGCTCACGACAGGGTGGGACCGGGGAGCTGTTTTTT
cdr3_aa: CASSSRQGGTGELFF
clone_size: many
d_call: TRBD1
v_call: TRBV5-1
j_call: TRBJ2-2
cdr3_length: 15

cdr3_nt: TGTGCCAGCAGCTTATCGCTTAGCGGGAGTCTCAGCTCCTACAATGAGCAGTTCTTC
cdr3_aa: CASSLSLSGSLSSYNEQFF
clone_size: few
d_call: TRBD2
v_call: TRBV7-8
j_call: TRBJ2-1
cdr3_length: 19

cdr3_nt: TGCAGTGCTGTCCTAGAGAGGGGGGACAATGAGCAGTTCTTC
cdr3_aa: CSAVLERGDNEQFF
clone_size: many
d_call: .
v_call: TRBV20-1
j_call: TRBJ2-1
cdr3_length: 14

cdr3_nt: TGTGCCAGCAGCTCCCGGGACAGGGATGCGTCTAGCGGGAGTTGGTACGAGCAGTACTTC
cdr3_aa: CASSSRDRDASSGSWYEQYF
clone_size: .
d_call: .
v_call: TRBV7-2
j_call: TRBJ2-7
cdr3_length: 20

cdr3_nt: TGTGCCAGCAGCTTAAGTGCGGGATCCAGCGAGCAGTACTTC
cdr3_aa: CASSLSAGSSEQYF
clone_size: many
d_call: .
v_call: TRBV11-3
j_call: TRBJ2-7
cdr3_length: 14

cdr3_nt: TGTGCCAGCATCGGGGGTGGAGAAGCTTTCTTT
cdr3_aa: CASIGGGEAFF
clone_size: .
d_call: .
v_call: TRBV6-1
j_call: TRBJ1-1
cdr3_length: 11

cdr3_nt: TGCAGTGCTAGAGGGAGGTGGTCGGATTACAATGAGCAGTTCTTC
cdr3_aa: CSARGRWSDYNEQFF
clone_size: many
d_call: .
v_call: TRBV20-1
j_call: TRBJ2-1
cdr3_length: 15

cdr3_nt: TGTGCCAGCAGTTTAGGGAGTCGGAGGAACACTGAAGCTTTCTTT
cdr3_aa: CASSLGSRRNTEAFF
clone_size: many
d_call: .
v_call: TRBV27
j_call: TRBJ1-1
cdr3_length: 15

cdr3_nt: TGTGCCTGGAGTGTATCCGCAGGGGATGGCTACACCTTC
cdr3_aa: CAWSVSAGDGYTF
clone_size: many
d_call: .
v_call: TRBV30
j_call: TRBJ1-2
cdr3_length: 13

cdr3_nt: TGTGCCAGCAGCTTATGGGACGGCAGCTCCTACAATGAGCAGTTCTTC
cdr3_aa: CASSLWDGSSYNEQFF
clone_size: many
d_call: .
v_call: TRBV7-2
j_call: TRBJ2-1
cdr3_length: 16

cdr3_nt: TGCGCCAGCAGCCCTTTGGTAGCGGGAGTCAACCCGTACCAAGAGACCCAGTACTTC
cdr3_aa: CASSPLVAGVNPYQETQYF
clone_size: many
d_call: TRBD2
v_call: TRBV5-1
j_call: TRBJ2-5
cdr3_length: 19

cdr3_nt: TGTGCCAGCAGCTTGGGGACAGGGGGCGTGAGTGAAAAACTGTTTTTT
cdr3_aa: CASSLGTGGVSEKLFF
clone_size: few
d_call: TRBD1
v_call: TRBV11-2
j_call: TRBJ1-4
cdr3_length: 16

cdr3_nt: TGTGCTAGTGGCCGACCCGTTGGGGTGTACACTGAAGCTTTCTTT
cdr3_aa: CASGRPVGVYTEAFF
clone_size: many
d_call: .
v_call: TRBV12-5
j_call: TRBJ1-1
cdr3_length: 15

cdr3_nt: TGTGCCAGCAGAACGGCTAGCTATGGGGCCAACGTCCTGACTTTC
cdr3_aa: CASRTASYGANVLTF
clone_size: .
d_call: .
v_call: TRBV28
j_call: TRBJ2-6
cdr3_length: 15

cdr3_nt: TGTGCCAGCAGGAAGGGACAGAGAGACACTGAAGCTTTCTTT
cdr3_aa: CASRKGQRDTEAFF
clone_size: many
d_call: TRBD1
v_call: TRBV6-1
j_call: TRBJ1-1
cdr3_length: 14

cdr3_nt: TGCAGTGCTAGAGATCGTGTTAGCGCACAGAACACCGGGGAGCTGTTTTTT
cdr3_aa: CSARDRVSAQNTGELFF
clone_size: .
d_call: .
v_call: TRBV20-1
j_call: TRBJ2-2
cdr3_length: 17

cdr3_nt: TGCAGCGTTGAAACAGGGAACACCGGGGAGCTGTTTTTT
cdr3_aa: CSVETGNTGELFF
clone_size: .
d_call: .
v_call: TRBV29-1
j_call: TRBJ2-2
cdr3_length: 13

cdr3_nt: TGCAGCGCCCGACCGGACCACACTGAAGCTTTCTTT
cdr3_aa: CSARPDHTEAFF
clone_size: few
d_call: .
v_call: TRBV29-1
j_call: TRBJ1-1
cdr3_length: 12

cdr3_nt: TGTGCCAGCAGTGTAATCGGGACAGGGGTTGGCTACACCTTC
cdr3_aa: CASSVIGTGVGYTF
clone_size: few
d_call: TRBD1
v_call: TRBV6-2/TRBV6-3
j_call: TRBJ1-2
cdr3_length: 14

cdr3_nt: TGTGCCAGCAGTTACTCGGGACAGGGGGTCGGGTATGGCTACACCTTC
cdr3_aa: CASSYSGQGVGYGYTF
clone_size: many
d_call: TRBD1
v_call: TRBV6-5
j_call: TRBJ1-2
cdr3_length: 16